The 19 T cell receptor beta chains presented below share a single source sample, sequenced in a study of shared clonotypes between healthy human individuals. Generated by immunoSEQ multiplex PCR, the TCRdb table keeps only in-frame clones and is missing some. The sample holds millions of clones, 90% to 95% seen once. Sequences were obtained from naive CD4+ T cells sorted from blood. This sample's subset: CD45RA+ positively selected. The receptor source for this set is a man younger than 30 in good health.

This chain joins TRBV27 and TRBJ1-1; 12 nucleotides match TRBD1. This CDR3 spans 16 amino acids. Trimming at V came to 0 bases and at J to 6 bases, leaving 5 bases not matched to a gene. Germline CDR1 and CDR2: MNHEY and SMNVEV (reference sequence). The CDR3 here is CASSLSWDRGLAEAFF. The CDR3 DNA follows: TGTGCCAGCAGTTTATCCTGGGACAGGGGGCTTGCTGAAGCTTTCTTT.

This chain uses TRBV9 with TRBJ2-7, with D uncertain. Germline CDR1 reads SGDLS; CDR2 reads YYNGEE. With 0 bases removed from V and 3 bases from J, the gap between germline ends came to 10 bases. The CDR3 length is 14 residues. This CDR3 is CASSVDLGNYEQYF. The CDR3 DNA sequence: TGTGCCAGCAGCGTAGATCTTGGCAACTACGAGCAGTACTTC.

V is TRBV5-4 and J is TRBJ1-2; perhaps TRBD1 as D (5 bases). V lost 0 bases and J 3 bases, leaving 9 bases between the germline ends. Germline V CDR1 and CDR2: SGHNT, YYREEE (reference sequence). This CDR3 region has 14 residues. DNA of the CDR3: TGTGCCAGCAGCTTGGGGGTAGGGGACTATGGCTACACCTTC. It codes for CASSLGVGDYGYTF.

This clone occurred once. This chain connects TRBV2 to TRBJ2-1; unclear D gene. CDR3 size: 14 residues. Germline loops: CDR1 SNHLY, CDR2 FYNNEI. The ends were cut back, 7 bases at V and 5 bases at J, with 15 bases in the middle. The CDR3 DNA sequence: TGTGCCAGCATTCTGCGCAATCCGAACAATGAGCAGTTCTTC. Protein: CASILRNPNNEQFF.

As concerns this clone: Within the sample, other DNA sequences also encode this same CDR3. The gene calls are TRBV27 and TRBJ2-7; perhaps TRBD1 as D (5 bases). Germline V gene data show CDR1 as MNHEY and CDR2 as SMNVEV (reference sequence). The CDR3 sequence is 13 residues long. Trimming shortened V by 0 bases and J by 3 bases, and 6 bases separated the two germline ends. CDR3 in DNA: TGTGCCAGCAGTTTATCAAGGGGCTACGAGCAGTACTTC. It specifies CASSLSRGYEQYF.

V gene TRBV5-6 combines with J gene TRBJ2-1; 14 nucleotides line up with TRBD2. The CDR3 is 17 residues long. Germline CDR1 is SGHDT and CDR2 is YYEEEE. Trimming took 0 bases from V and 4 from J; bases not matched to a gene: 3. CDR3 sequence: CASSLGTSGRLYNEQFF. The CDR3 region has the DNA TGTGCCAGCAGCTTGGGGACTAGCGGGAGGCTATACAATGAGCAGTTCTTC.

The chain carries TRBV9 and TRBJ2-3; 7 nucleotides align to TRBD2. In germline, CDR1 is SGDLS, CDR2 YYNGEE. The CDR3 is 16 amino acids. Trimming removed 2 bases from V and 2 bases from J; junction bases left unmatched: 8. The CDR3 reads CASSVGGSGSTDTQYF. CDR3 nucleotides: TGTGCCAGCAGCGTCGGCGGGAGTGGGTCCACAGATACGCAGTATTTT. Using reference TRBV9 and TRBJ2-3 for the parts outside the CDR3, the full variable domain is DSGVTQTPKHLITATGQRVTLRCSPRSGDLSVYWYQQSLDQGLQFLIQYYNGEERAKGNILERFSAQQFPDLHSELNLSSLELGDSALYFCASSVGGSGSTDTQYFGPGTRLTVL.

A word on this clone: One base away lies a much larger clone, so this may be a sequencing read error. The V call is TRBV4-1, the J call TRBJ1-1; the D is unclear. This CDR3 contains 15 residues. From germline, CDR1 is MGHRA and CDR2 YSYEKL. In DNA form, the CDR3 reads TGCGCCAGCAGCCAAGGGCCGGCGGGAGGAACTGGAGCTTTCTTT. Encoded protein: CASSQGPAGGTGAFF.

The chain combines TRBV6-6 with TRBJ1-1; no definite D call. V shed 5 bases and J shed 3 bases, with 7 bases lying between them. The CDR3 loop spans 12 amino acids. Germline CDR1 is MNHNY and CDR2 is SVGAGI (reference sequence). The CDR3 here is CASSPIDTEAFF. The CDR3 nucleotides read TGTGCCAGCAGTCCAATAGACACTGAAGCTTTCTTT.

Here the CDR3 DNA reads TGCAGCGCCTCCGGACCATTCCAAGAGACCCAGTACTTC. Protein: CSASGPFQETQYF. This chain joins TRBV29-1 and TRBJ2-5, with D unclear. Germline loops: CDR1 SQVTM, CDR2 ANQGSEA. V lost 7 bases and J 1 base, leaving 13 bases between the germline ends. This CDR3 is 13 amino acids long.

The rearrangement uses TRBV7-9 and TRBJ1-5; unclear D gene. Germline CDR1 is SEHNR and CDR2 is FQNEAQ (reference sequence). Trimming left V 3 bases short and J 1 base short, with 10 bases between. This CDR3 has 15 residues. The CDR3 DNA follows: TGTGCCAGCAGCTTGGAGGGTATAAGCAATCAGCCCCAGCATTTT. This codes for CASSLEGISNQPQHF.

The chain is built from TRBV7-8 and TRBJ1-1; 7 nucleotides align to TRBD1. J gave up 3 bases and V 3 bases, and 1 base lay outside the gene matches. The CDR3 has 13 amino acids. From germline, CDR1 is SGHVS and CDR2 FQNEAQ. For the CDR3, the DNA is TGTGCCAGCAGCTTCCAGGGGGACACTGAAGCTTTCTTT. Its translation: CASSFQGDTEAFF.

This chain uses TRBV10-3 with TRBJ1-2, with TRBD1 as a possible D gene (6 bases). CDR3 length equals 12 residues. The germline V and J ends were trimmed by 2 bases and 14 bases, with 15 bases remaining between them. CDR1 is ENHRY and CDR2 is SYGVKD in the germline V gene. The CDR3 sequence is CAISEPGAGTTF. The CDR3 coding sequence is TGTGCCATCAGTGAGCCCGGTGCCGGGACAACCTTC.

The chain uses TRBV5-4 and TRBJ2-3; 12 bases match TRBD2. J was trimmed by 5 bases and V by 1 base; bases with no gene match: 14. The CDR3 totals 19 residues. Looked up from germline, CDR1 is SGHNT and CDR2 is YYREEE (reference sequence). The CDR3 protein is CASSLRLAGGDRVVDTQYF. The CDR3 nucleotides read TGTGCCAGCAGCTTGCGGCTAGCGGGAGGGGATCGGGTGGTAGATACGCAGTATTTT.

The chain links TRBV6-1 to TRBJ1-2, with D unclear. The CDR3 runs to 11 residues. Germline CDR1 reads MNHNS; CDR2 reads SASEGT. The V gene lost 5 bases and the J gene lost 10 bases, with 11 bases spanning the gap. The CDR3 DNA follows: TGTGCCAGCAGTCTAGCCTGGGCCTACACCTTC. Protein sequence: CASSLAWAYTF.

The gene calls are TRBV28 and TRBJ1-5; D may be TRBD1 (6 bases). Germline V gives CDR1 MDHEN, CDR2 SYDVKM. The CDR3 totals 15 residues. Trimming took 7 bases from V and 0 from J, leaving 13 bases between them. The CDR3 coding sequence is TGTGCCAGCATTCCGATGGACAGTAGCAATCAGCCCCAGCATTTT. Its protein is CASIPMDSSNQPQHF.

This chain links TRBV11-2 with TRBJ2-1; no reliable D call. This CDR3 comprises 14 residues. V lost 1 base to trimming and J lost 0 bases, with 4 bases between them. The germline gives CDR1 SGHAT, CDR2 FQNNGV. The DNA of the CDR3 is TGTGCCAGCAGCTTAGTGAACTCCTACAATGAGCAGTTCTTC. It yields the protein CASSLVNSYNEQFF.

The rearrangement joins TRBV27 to TRBJ2-3; 11 bases are shared with TRBD2. The V and J ends lost 3 bases and 3 bases, in that order; junction bases with no gene match: 5. The CDR3 is 16 residues long. Germline V gene lookup returns CDR1 MNHEY and CDR2 SMNVEV (reference sequence). The CDR3 DNA sequence: TGTGCCAGCAGTTTGACTAGCGGGAAAGGAACAGATACGCAGTATTTT. This codes for CASSLTSGKGTDTQYF.

This chain uses TRBV6-6 with TRBJ1-2, with TRBD1 matching over 8 bases. Trimming removed 7 bases from V and 4 bases from J; junction bases left unmatched: 8. There are 14 residues in the CDR3. Germline CDR1 MNHNY, CDR2 SVGAGI (reference sequence). The DNA for the CDR3 is TGTGCCAGCATTGACAGGGGAGGGGGCTATGGCTACACCTTC. Its translation: CASIDRGGGYGYTF.